These 9 T cell receptor beta chains were sequenced from one sample in a study of T cell responses to AZD1222 COVID-19 vaccine. TCRdb's copy holds only in-frame clones and misses some; the assay was immunoSEQ multiplex PCR. The top ten clones hold 9.3% of a sample with under 150,000 clones, 92% of them seen once. This sample comprised peripheral blood, obtained 28 days after the second AZD1222 dose. The receptors shown here come from an adult who received the AZD1222 COVID-19 vaccine.

CDR3 nucleotides: TGTGCCAGCAGCTTAGGACAGGGGGGCTACAATGAGCAGTTCTTC. It yields the protein CASSLGQGGYNEQFF. This rearrangement joins TRBV7-3 to TRBJ2-1; 10 positions agree with TRBD1. Trimming at V came to 2 bases and at J to 3 bases, leaving 1 base not matched to a gene. Germline-derived CDR1 and CDR2 are SGHTA and FQGTGA. This CDR3 spans 15 amino acids.

CDR3: CASSRPGVGYTF. CDR3 in DNA: TGTGCCAGCTCACGGCCCGGGGTTGGCTACACCTTC. V is TRBV18 and J is TRBJ1-2, with D unresolved. V lost 4 bases to trimming and J lost 7 bases, with 10 bases between them. The V gene's germline CDR1 is KGHSH and CDR2 LQKENI. CDR3 length equals 12 residues.

J is TRBJ2-5 and V is TRBV7-3, with 8 bases fitting TRBD1. The CDR3 has 14 residues. The germline CDR1 and CDR2 sequences are SGHTA and FQGTGA. The junction had 3 bases not matched to a gene; V was cut back by 4 bases and J by 2 bases. The CDR3 DNA sequence: TGTGCCAGCAGCTCGACAGGGGCGCAAGAGACCCAGTACTTC. Translated, it gives CASSSTGAQETQYF.

V gene TRBV11-2 combines with J gene TRBJ2-1; D gene unclear. The CDR3 loop spans 11 amino acids. From germline, CDR1 is SGHAT and CDR2 FQNNGV. V was trimmed by 3 bases and J by 7 bases, leaving 4 bases between them. CDR3 coding DNA: TGTGCCAGCAGCTTGATGAATGAGCAGTTCTTC. Translating gives CASSLMNEQFF.

This chain connects TRBV5-5 to TRBJ1-1; perhaps TRBD1 as D (5 bases). The germline V gene encodes CDR1 SGHKS and CDR2 YYEKEE (reference sequence). The CDR3 spans 17 residues. V was pared by 2 bases and J by 4 bases, with 21 bases between. The CDR3 sequence: CASSFSGTIDRGTEAFF. The CDR3 nucleotides read TGTGCCAGCAGCTTCTCTGGGACGATCGACCGTGGCACTGAAGCTTTCTTT.

This clone was counted a single time. The J gene is TRBJ1-4, the V gene TRBV5-1; tentative D call: TRBD1 (5 bases). In germline, CDR1 is SGHRS, CDR2 YFSETQ. The ends were cut back, 0 bases at V and 4 bases at J, with 10 bases in the middle. The CDR3 runs 15 residues. CDR3 in DNA: TGCGCCAGCAGCTTGGTAGGGACCGGTAATGAAAAACTGTTTTTT. Translated, it gives CASSLVGTGNEKLFF.

The genes are TRBV4-3 and TRBJ1-1, with D possibly TRBD1 on 5 matching bases. V was clipped by 0 bases and J by 6 bases, with 20 bases between them. CDR1 is LGHNA, CDR2 YSLEER, per germline. The CDR3 has 17 amino acids. CDR3 DNA sequence: TGCGCCAGCAGCCAAGAGGTTCCGAGACTTGGGGGAGCTGAAGCTTTCTTT. Translation gives CASSQEVPRLGGAEAFF.

The rearrangement uses TRBV19 and TRBJ2-1; TRBD1 matches at 7 bases. CDR3 length equals 16 residues. V gave up 6 bases and J gave up 2 bases; unmatched junction bases: 10. CDR1 is LNHDA and CDR2 is SQIVND in the germline V gene (reference sequence). CDR3 loop: CASRPIRDRTYNEQFF. The CDR3 bases are TGTGCCAGTAGGCCAATCCGGGACAGAACCTACAATGAGCAGTTCTTC.

The chain joins TRBV19 to TRBJ2-1, with 9 positions matching TRBD1. Germline CDR1 is LNHDA and CDR2 is SQIVND (reference sequence). With 6 bases clipped from V and 6 bases from J, the junction kept 9 bases outside the gene matches. CDR3 length: 15 amino acids. The CDR3 here is CASSSPGQGFNEQFF. CDR3 coding DNA: TGTGCCAGTAGCTCCCCGGGACAGGGCTTCAATGAGCAGTTCTTC.